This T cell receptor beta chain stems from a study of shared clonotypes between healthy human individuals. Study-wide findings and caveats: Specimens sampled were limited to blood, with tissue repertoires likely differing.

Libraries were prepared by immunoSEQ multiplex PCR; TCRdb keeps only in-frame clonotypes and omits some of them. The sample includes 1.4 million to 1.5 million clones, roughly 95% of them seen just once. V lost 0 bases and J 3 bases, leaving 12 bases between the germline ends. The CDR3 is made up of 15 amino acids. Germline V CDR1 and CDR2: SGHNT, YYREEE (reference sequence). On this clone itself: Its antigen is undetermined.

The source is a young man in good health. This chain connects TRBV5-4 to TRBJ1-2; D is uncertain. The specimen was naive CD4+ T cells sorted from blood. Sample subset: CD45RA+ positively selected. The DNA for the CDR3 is TGTGCCAGCAGCTTGGGGACGTCCCTCGACTATGGCTACACCTTC. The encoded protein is CASSLGTSLDYGYTF.